Below are 8 T cell receptor beta chains sequenced from a single sample in a study of tumor-infiltrating lymphocytes in oesophageal squamous cell carcinoma. Via MiXCR, TCRdb re-called the PCR reads, giving one row per CDR3 protein. The profile shows approximately 2,400 distinct CDR3 sequences, 14% to 15% of them singletons. The sample consisted of esophageal tumor tissue. All receptors derive from a male donor with esophageal squamous cell carcinoma.

Within the sample, this clonotype is medium-sized (0.01 to 0.1%). The chain has TRBV11-3 and TRBJ1-2; the D gene is possibly TRBD1 (6 bases). The CDR3 totals 14 residues. Trimming removed 0 bases from V and 4 bases from J, with 9 bases in between. The germline CDR1 and CDR2 sequences are SGHNT and YENEEA. CDR3 amino acids: CASSLEVGGYGYTF. The CDR3 DNA is TGTGCCAGCAGCTTAGAGGTAGGGGGCTATGGCTACACCTTC.

This clonotype occurred many times. The chain links TRBV27 to TRBJ1-2; TRBD1 might be the D (5 bases). V was shortened by 6 bases and J by 8 bases, with 22 bases between the two germline ends. This CDR3 contains 15 residues. Germline loops: CDR1 MNHEY, CDR2 SMNVEV (reference sequence). The chain's CDR3 is CASRSRAGGWCGYTF. The CDR3 nucleotides are TGTGCCAGCAGATCTCGTGCCGGGGGGTGGTGCGGCTACACCTTC.

This clonotype occurred many times. The chain carries TRBV20-1 and TRBJ2-5; possible D gene TRBD1, 5 bases. The better agreement between TRBJ2-1 and the DNA end casts doubt on the J call. The CDR3 runs 13 residues. Per germline, CDR1 DFQATT and CDR2 SNEGSKA (reference sequence). CDR3 nucleotides: TGCAGTGCCCCTCCTAGACAGACCAATGAGCAGTTCTTC. Its protein is CSAPPRQTNEQFF.

The chain combines TRBV3-1 with TRBJ1-3; D is undetermined. CDR3 length: 12 residues. With 0 bases removed from V and 7 bases from J, the gap between germline ends came to 4 bases. Germline V lookup: CDR1 LGHDT, CDR2 YNNKEL (reference sequence). CDR3 amino acids: CASSQDGNTIYF. CDR3 nucleotide sequence: TGTGCCAGCAGCCAAGACGGCAACACCATATATTTT. The whole variable domain, filled in from reference TRBV3-1 and TRBJ1-3, reads DTAVSQTPKYLVTQMGNDKSIKCEQNLGHDTMYWYKQDSKKFLKIMFSYNNKELIINETVPNRFSPKSPDKAHLNLHINSLELGDSAVYFCASSQDGNTIYFGEGSWLTVV.

A remark on this clonotype: The conserved final phenylalanine or tryptophan is absent from the CDR3, which likely points to a read error. It is unclear where the CDR3 begins or ends on the DNA, so no DNA is shown, and the CDR3 is as TCRdb lists it. This chain connects TRBV11-2 to TRBJ2-7; TRBD1 was called by the table and not checked on the DNA. Counting both end residues, the CDR3 totals 15 amino acids. Germline CDR1 SGHAT, CDR2 FQNNGV. CDR3 amino acids: CASSLDRAGGYTFGS.

In this sample, this clonotype is medium-sized. This sequence joins TRBV28 and TRBJ2-5; 9 positions match TRBD1. The length of the CDR3 is 15 residues. The germline V gene encodes CDR1 MDHEN and CDR2 SYDVKM. V was pared by 1 base and J by 14 bases, with 14 bases of the junction left unmatched. CDR3 region: CASSLSTGGETGFYF. CDR3 bases: TGTGCCAGCAGTTTATCGACAGGGGGAGAGACCGGTTTCTACTTC.

This clonotype was seen repeatedly, ten times or more. V gene TRBV5-3 combines with J gene TRBJ2-7; D is undetermined. TRBV5-3 is classed as an ORF, of uncertain function. This CDR3 comprises 11 residues. The V end lost 6 bases, the J end lost 3 bases, and 7 bases lay between the germline ends. The CDR3 region is CARKQGYEQYF. For the CDR3, the DNA is TGTGCCAGAAAACAAGGCTACGAGCAGTACTTC.

This clonotype is labeled large. The CDR3 spells CASSLMETQYF. The CDR3 DNA reads as TGTGCCAGCAGCTTAATGGAGACCCAGTACTTC. J is TRBJ2-5 and V is TRBV7-2; no reliable D call. This CDR3 spans 11 amino acids. V was clipped by 2 bases and J by 5 bases, with 3 bases between them. CDR1 SGHTA and CDR2 FQGNSA come from the germline V gene.